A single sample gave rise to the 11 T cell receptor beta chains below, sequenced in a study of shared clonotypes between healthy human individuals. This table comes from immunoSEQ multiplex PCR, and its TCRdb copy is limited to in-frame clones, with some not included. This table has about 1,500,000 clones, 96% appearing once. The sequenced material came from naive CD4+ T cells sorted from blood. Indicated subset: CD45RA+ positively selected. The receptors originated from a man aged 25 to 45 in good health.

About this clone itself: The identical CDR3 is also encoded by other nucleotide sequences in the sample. Written as DNA, the CDR3 is TGTGCCATCAGTGAGTCGCGTTCTTCCTACGAGCAGTACTTC. It is translated as CAISESRSSYEQYF. This chain links TRBV10-3 with TRBJ2-7; D gene unclear. The CDR3 has 14 amino acids. Trimming took 0 bases from V and 1 from J, leaving 7 bases between them. Germline-derived CDR1 and CDR2 are ENHRY and SYGVKD.

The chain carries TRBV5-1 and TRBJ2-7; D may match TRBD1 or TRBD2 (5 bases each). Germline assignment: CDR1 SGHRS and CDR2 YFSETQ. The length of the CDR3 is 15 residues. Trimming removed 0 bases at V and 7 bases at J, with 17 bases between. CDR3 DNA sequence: TGCGCCAGCAGCTTGGCTGGCAGCGGAAGGGGAGAGCAGTACTTC. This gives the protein CASSLAGSGRGEQYF.

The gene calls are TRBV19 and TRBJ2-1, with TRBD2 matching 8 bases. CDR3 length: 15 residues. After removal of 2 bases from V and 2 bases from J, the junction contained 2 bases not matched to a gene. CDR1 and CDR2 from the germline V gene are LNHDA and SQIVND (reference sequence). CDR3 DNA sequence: TGTGCCAGTAGTATAATAGCGGGAACCTACAATGAGCAGTTCTTC. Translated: CASSIIAGTYNEQFF.

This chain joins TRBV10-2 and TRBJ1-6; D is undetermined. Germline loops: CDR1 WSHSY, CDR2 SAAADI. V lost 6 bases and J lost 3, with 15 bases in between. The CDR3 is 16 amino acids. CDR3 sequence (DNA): TGCGCCAGCAGCCTTTCATCCAACCGCTATAATTCACCCCTCCACTTT. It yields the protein CASSLSSNRYNSPLHF.

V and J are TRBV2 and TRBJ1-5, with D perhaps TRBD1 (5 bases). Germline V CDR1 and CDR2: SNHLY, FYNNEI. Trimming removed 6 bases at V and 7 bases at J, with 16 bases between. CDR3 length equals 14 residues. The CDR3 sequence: CASSSLGVSQPQHF. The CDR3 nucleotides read TGTGCCAGCAGCTCGTTAGGGGTTAGCCAGCCCCAGCATTTT. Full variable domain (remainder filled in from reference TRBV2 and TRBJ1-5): EPEVTQTPSHQVTQMGQEVILRCVPISNHLYFYWYRQILGQKVEFLVSFYNNEISEKSEIFDDQFSVERPDGSNFTLKIRSTKLEDSAMYFCASSSLGVSQPQHFGDGTRLSIL.

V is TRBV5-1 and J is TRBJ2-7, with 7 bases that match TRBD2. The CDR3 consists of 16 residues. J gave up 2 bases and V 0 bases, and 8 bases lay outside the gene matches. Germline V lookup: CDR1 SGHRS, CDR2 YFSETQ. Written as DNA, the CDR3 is TGCGCCAGCAGCTTGGGGAGCGGGACTACTACCTACGAGCAGTACTTC. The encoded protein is CASSLGSGTTTYEQYF.

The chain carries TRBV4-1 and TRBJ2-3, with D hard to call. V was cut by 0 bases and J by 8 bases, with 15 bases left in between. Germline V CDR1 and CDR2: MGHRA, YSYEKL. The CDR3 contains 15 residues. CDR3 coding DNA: TGCGCCAGCAGCCAAGAGCGACTGGCCTCGAGTACGCAGTATTTT. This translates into CASSQERLASSTQYF.

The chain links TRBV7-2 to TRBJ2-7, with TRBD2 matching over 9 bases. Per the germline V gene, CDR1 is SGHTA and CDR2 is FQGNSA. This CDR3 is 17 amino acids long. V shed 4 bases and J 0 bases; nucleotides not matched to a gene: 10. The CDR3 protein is CASSSPRLAANSYEQYF. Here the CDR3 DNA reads TGTGCCAGCAGCTCCCCCCGACTAGCGGCAAACTCCTACGAGCAGTACTTC.

CDR3 sequence reads: CSNRDQYGYTF. The CDR3 DNA follows: TGCAGCAACAGGGATCAATATGGCTACACCTTC. V gene TRBV29-1 combines with J gene TRBJ1-2, with a possible D match to TRBD1 (6 bases). Looked up from germline, CDR1 is SQVTM and CDR2 is ANQGSEA. The CDR3 totals 11 residues. Trimming took 8 bases from V and 5 from J, leaving 12 bases between them.

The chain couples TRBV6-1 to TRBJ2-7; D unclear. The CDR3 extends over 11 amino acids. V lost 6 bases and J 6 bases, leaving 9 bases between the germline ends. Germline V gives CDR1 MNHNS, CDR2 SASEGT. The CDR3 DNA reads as TGTGCCAGCAGGGGGAACGCCGAGCAGTACTTC. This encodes CASRGNAEQYF.

CDR3 sequence: CASSAMRGAVGANVLTF. The CDR3, as DNA: TGTGCCAGCAGCGCAATGCGGGGGGCGGTTGGGGCCAACGTCCTGACTTTC. The chain has TRBV7-9 and TRBJ2-6; 8 positions match TRBD2. Germline V CDR1 and CDR2: SEHNR, FQNEAQ (reference sequence). The CDR3 is 17 amino acids. The J segment lost 3 bases and the V segment lost 5 bases, leaving 9 bases of the junction unmatched.